In its sample, the clone carrying this T cell receptor beta chain was seen a few times. Its antigen is not known. This specimen belongs to a study of T cells in Graves' hyperthyroidism and ophthalmopathy. The CDR3 consists of 15 residues. The germline gives CDR1 LGHDT, CDR2 YNNKEL (reference sequence). V was shortened by 3 bases and J by 1 base, with 12 bases between the two germline ends. The study's findings and limits: Most thyroid clonotypes expanded above 0.001 appeared in blood too.

Amplified regions were TCR beta CDR3 sequences from RNA transcripts. TCR CDR3 regions were first amplified by RT-PCR with HTBI primers. TCRdb redid the calling of the multiplex PCR reads with MiXCR, one entry per CDR3 protein. The sample has 450,000 to 550,000 distinct CDR3 sequences; approximately 25% are singletons. Active moderate-to-severe ophthalmopathy, Clinical Activity Score at least 3, NOSPECS at least 4, under 3 months' duration. The sequencing input was blood. V gene TRBV3-1 combines with J gene TRBJ1-1; D gene unclear. This TCR came from a woman in her 30s with Graves' ophthalmopathy. CDR3 loop: CASSQWEAGNTEAFF. In DNA, the CDR3 is TGTGCCAGCAGCCAGTGGGAGGCAGGGAACACTGAAGCTTTCTTT.